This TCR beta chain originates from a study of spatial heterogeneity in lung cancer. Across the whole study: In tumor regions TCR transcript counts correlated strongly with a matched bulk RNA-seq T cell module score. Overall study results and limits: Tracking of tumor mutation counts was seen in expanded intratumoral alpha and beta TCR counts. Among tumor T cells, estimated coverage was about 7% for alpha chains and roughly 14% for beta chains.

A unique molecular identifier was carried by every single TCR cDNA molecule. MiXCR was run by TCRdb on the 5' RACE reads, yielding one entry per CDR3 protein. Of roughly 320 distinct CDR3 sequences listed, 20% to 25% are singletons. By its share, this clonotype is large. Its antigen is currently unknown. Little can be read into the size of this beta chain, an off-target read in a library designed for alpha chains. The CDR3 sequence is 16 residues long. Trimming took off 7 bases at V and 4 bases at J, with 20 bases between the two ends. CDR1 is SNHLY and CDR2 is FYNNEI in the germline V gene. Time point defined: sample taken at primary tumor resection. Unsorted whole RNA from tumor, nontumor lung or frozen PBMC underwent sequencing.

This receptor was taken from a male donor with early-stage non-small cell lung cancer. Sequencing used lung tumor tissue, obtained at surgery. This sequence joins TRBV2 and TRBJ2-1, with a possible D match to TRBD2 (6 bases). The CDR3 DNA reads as TGTGCCAGCATGGCGGGGCTTACCCGAGAGTACAATGAGCAGTTCTTC. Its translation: CASMAGLTREYNEQFF.